This T cell receptor beta chain is drawn from a study of blood T cell repertoires in COVID-19. Study-wide context: COVID-19 samples collected from the United States, Italy and Spain covered acute and convalescent phases. In each case, the material was cDNA or gDNA derived from T cells, B-cell-depleted T cells, or PBMCs.

Looked up from germline, CDR1 is SGHRS and CDR2 is YFSETQ. V was shortened by 3 bases and J by 5 bases, with 9 bases between the two germline ends. The CDR3 covers 14 residues. In the authors' workflow: Estimation of nucleated cell counts relied on the amplification of reference gene primers. The repertoire was sequenced with immunoSEQ multiplex PCR; TCRdb's copy has only in-frame clones and lacks some. The V and J calls and clone size come from that table; D and trimming were worked out from the DNA. Here the sample spans 250,000 to 400,000 clones, 80% to 90% being singletons. This TCR was sampled from a woman in her twenties or thirties who had recovered from COVID-19. This chain connects TRBV5-1 to TRBJ1-6, with no clear D. The source material was PBMCs or T cells enriched from blood (not recorded which). The CDR3 coding sequence is TGCGCCAGCAGCTATGGACTCAATAATTCACCCCTCCACTTT. Translating it yields CASSYGLNNSPLHF.